The clone carrying this T cell receptor (beta chain) occurred many times. Its antigen is as yet unknown. The data derive from a study of identical twins. Study findings and constraints: Cross-sectional statistics, not tracking of the same donors, supported the conclusions. Twins' surplus sharing was weaker for beta out-of-frame sequences.

From the 5' RACE reads, TCRdb called clonotypes with MiXCR, one entry per CDR3 protein. The table has under 400,000 distinct CDR3 sequences, approximately 10% seen once. Trimming removed 6 bases at V and 1 base at J, with 13 bases between. This CDR3 comprises 15 residues. The chain combines TRBV12-3 or TRBV12-4 with TRBJ1-5; D is perhaps TRBD1 (5 bases). This sequence originates from a woman in her 50s in good health. The sample was naive T cells sorted from blood. The CDR3 region is CASRGTFGSNQPQHF. The DNA of the CDR3 is TGTGCCAGCAGGGGGACTTTCGGAAGCAATCAGCCCCAGCATTTT.